These 8 T cell receptor beta chains came from one sample sequenced in a study of Ad26.COV2.S vaccination and SARS-CoV-2 variants. Clones were read by immunoSEQ multiplex PCR, and TCRdb kept only the in-frame ones, dropping some. Of about 350,000 clones listed, roughly 89% are singletons. Noted treatment: 19 received Ad26.COV2.S at low or high dose, single or two shots; about 5 received placebo; per-sample allocation not given. Collection of samples fell on day 63 after the first vaccine or placebo injection. The specimen was peripheral blood, collected in a trial of Ad26.COV2.S vaccine versus placebo. These receptors were taken from a person aged 18-65 years who received the Ad26.COV2.S COVID-19 vaccine or a placebo.

The J gene is TRBJ1-4, the V gene TRBV6-5; D is undetermined. V was pared by 2 bases and J by 7 bases, with 14 bases between. The germline gives CDR1 MNHEY, CDR2 SVGAGI. The CDR3 length is 15 residues. The CDR3 spells CASSYSAGFAEKLFF. CDR3 nucleotides: TGTGCCAGCAGTTACAGCGCCGGGTTCGCTGAAAAACTGTTTTTT.

V usage is TRBV21-1 and J usage is TRBJ2-5; the table's D call, TRBD2, was not checked against the DNA. TRBV21-1 is flagged as a pseudogene. The CDR3 consists of 16 residues. The CDR3 sequence: CASTPSRGATQETQYF. DNA for the CDR3: TGTGCCAGCACCCCGAGTCGGGGGGCCACGCAAGAGACCCAGTACTTC.

The gene calls are TRBV5-1 and TRBJ1-2, with 9 bases aligning to TRBD1. This CDR3 has 14 amino acids. J was trimmed by 4 bases and V by 3 bases; bases with no gene match: 4. Per germline, CDR1 SGHRS and CDR2 YFSETQ. The CDR3 protein is CASSWGQGPYGYTF. The CDR3 region has the DNA TGCGCCAGCAGCTGGGGACAGGGTCCCTATGGCTACACCTTC.

V and J are TRBV7-2 and TRBJ2-1, with D uncertain. V lost 5 bases and J lost 1, with 15 bases in between. This CDR3 spans 16 amino acids. CDR1 is SGHTA and CDR2 is FQGNSA in the germline V gene. CDR3 bases: TGTGCCAGCAGCCTAAGACTCGATTCTTCCTACAATGAGCAGTTCTTC. Residues: CASSLRLDSSYNEQFF.

V gene TRBV24-1 combines with J gene TRBJ2-7, with unresolved D. Germline V gene sequence: CDR1 KGHDR, CDR2 SFDVKD. The CDR3 sequence is 11 residues long. The V end lost 12 bases, the J end lost 3 bases, and 11 bases lay between the germline ends. CDR3 sequence: CAEVGYYEQYF. As DNA, the CDR3 is TGTGCCGAGGTGGGGTACTACGAGCAGTACTTC.

The gene calls are TRBV5-1 and TRBJ2-3, with TRBD1 identical over 10 bases. The J segment lost 4 bases and the V segment lost 4 bases, leaving 6 bases of the junction unmatched. This CDR3 is 15 amino acids long. From germline, CDR1 is SGHRS and CDR2 YFSETQ. The CDR3 DNA reads as TGCGCCAGCAGCCCCGGACAGGGGGTTCCAGATACGCAGTATTTT. It yields the protein CASSPGQGVPDTQYF.

In regard to this clone: The sample holds other DNA sequences that translate to the same CDR3. V and J are TRBV28 and TRBJ2-7; D unclear. Trimming removed 6 bases at V and 1 base at J, with 4 bases between. The CDR3 runs to 11 residues. CDR1 is MDHEN, CDR2 SYDVKM, per germline. The CDR3 DNA reads TGTGCCAGCAGCGTTTCCTACGAGCAGTACTTC. Translating it yields CASSVSYEQYF. The full variable domain, completed using reference TRBV28 and TRBJ2-7, is DVKVTQSSRYLVKRTGEKVFLECVQDMDHENMFWYRQDPGLGLRLIYFSYDVKMKEKGDIPEGYSVSREKKERFSLILESASTNQTSMYLCASSVSYEQYFGPGTRLTVT.

The chain couples TRBV9 to TRBJ1-2; 9 positions match TRBD1. Trimming cost V 0 bases and J 2 bases; bases outside gene matches: 5. Germline CDR1 reads SGDLS; CDR2 reads YYNGEE. The length of the CDR3 is 16 residues. The chain's CDR3 is CASSVGNRGRNYGYTF. The CDR3 coding sequence is TGTGCCAGCAGCGTAGGAAACAGGGGGCGCAACTATGGCTACACCTTC.